The clone carrying this T cell receptor (beta chain) was found once. This entry is derived from a study of blood T cell repertoires in COVID-19. This CDR3 contains 15 residues. Trimming cost V 4 bases and J 4 bases; bases outside gene matches: 9. Per the germline V gene, CDR1 is MNHEY and CDR2 is SVGAGI. Clones were read by immunoSEQ multiplex PCR, and TCRdb kept only the in-frame ones, dropping some. The sample records about 300,000 clones, 85% to 90% being singletons. Participant-given clinical history determined each cohort assignment. Recovered Cohort 3 donors showed two negative PCRs, clearance, or symptom resolution.

The receptor was isolated from a man aged 30 to 45 who had recovered from COVID-19. The sequenced sample consisted of PBMCs or T cells enriched from blood (not recorded which). The chain has TRBV6-5 and TRBJ1-2, with 7 nucleotides matching TRBD1. The CDR3 protein is CASSSPGGGSYGYTF. The CDR3 DNA reads TGTGCCAGCAGTTCCCCCGGAGGGGGCTCCTATGGCTACACCTTC.